A single sample gave rise to the 9 T cell receptor beta chains below, sequenced in a study of T cell changes during pregnancy in multiple sclerosis. The table came from immunoSEQ multiplex PCR; TCRdb's copy has only in-frame clones and leaves some out. This table holds around 88,000 clones, 92% found once. The material was peripheral blood, obtained after pregnancy. These receptors originate from a female donor in good health, enrolled as a control in a pregnancy study.

This clone was recorded once. The chain is built from TRBV2 and TRBJ1-1, with a weak D call TRBD1 (5 bases). The CDR3 sequence is 15 residues long. Trimming stripped 6 bases from V and 3 bases from J, with 17 bases between. Germline CDR1 reads SNHLY; CDR2 reads FYNNEI. The DNA for the CDR3 is TGTGCCAGCAGATATCTGGGACTCGAGGACACTGAAGCTTTCTTT. It specifies CASRYLGLEDTEAFF. Filled out from reference TRBV2 and TRBJ1-1, the complete variable domain reads EPEVTQTPSHQVTQMGQEVILRCVPISNHLYFYWYRQILGQKVEFLVSFYNNEISEKSEIFDDQFSVERPDGSNFTLKIRSTKLEDSAMYFCASRYLGLEDTEAFFGQGTRLTVV.

This rearrangement joins TRBV6-1 to TRBJ1-4; weak D call: TRBD1 (5 bases). Trimming stripped 5 bases from V and 8 bases from J, with 15 bases between. Germline V gene data show CDR1 as MNHNS and CDR2 as SASEGT. The CDR3 has 14 residues. CDR3 DNA sequence: TGTGCCAGCAGTTCCAGCGGGGGATACGAAAAACTGTTTTTT. It specifies CASSSSGGYEKLFF.

The chain recombines TRBV6-5 with TRBJ2-2; 8 bases match TRBD1. The junction had 7 bases not matched to a gene; V was cut back by 6 bases and J by 7 bases. The CDR3 totals 14 residues. CDR1 is MNHEY and CDR2 is SVGAGI in the germline V gene. CDR3 loop: CASRPDRVSGELFF. In DNA, the CDR3 is TGTGCCAGCAGGCCGGACAGGGTCAGCGGGGAGCTGTTTTTT.

The CDR3 nucleotides are TGCGCCAGCAGTGAGTCACGAACCACGGGCACAGATACGCAGTATTTT. The encoded protein is CASSESRTTGTDTQYF. This rearrangement joins TRBV10-1 to TRBJ2-3, with D hard to call. The V gene's germline CDR1 is WNHNN and CDR2 SYGVQD (reference sequence). The CDR3 has 16 residues. V was shortened by 0 bases and J by 1 base, with 11 bases between the two germline ends.

The chain uses TRBV6-5 and TRBJ2-7; 10 bases map to TRBD1. This CDR3 is built from 15 residues. Losses at the gene ends were 5 bases for V and 7 bases for J; bases not matched to a gene: 11. Germline CDR1 reads MNHEY; CDR2 reads SVGAGI. The CDR3 loop reads CASSPPTGGLSEQYF. The DNA of the CDR3 is TGTGCCAGCAGTCCGCCGACAGGGGGCCTTTCGGAGCAGTACTTC.

This chain uses TRBV23-1 with TRBJ2-7; 11 bases match TRBD2. TRBV23-1 is recorded as an ORF, its role being uncertain. V trimming: 3 bases; J trimming: 1 base; junction bases outside the gene matches: 14. The CDR3 runs to 19 residues. DNA for the CDR3: TGCGCCAGCAGTCATTCGCGGACAGGGCCTAGCGGGAGGTCCTACGAGCAGTACTTC. Protein product: CASSHSRTGPSGRSYEQYF.

This clone was detected once. The rearrangement uses TRBV15 and TRBJ2-7; possible D gene TRBD2, 5 bases. The V end lost 6 bases, the J end lost 6 bases, and 15 bases lay between the germline ends. The CDR3 loop spans 13 amino acids. Germline CDR1 and CDR2: LNHNV and YYDKDF (reference sequence). Written as DNA, the CDR3 is TGTGCCACCAGGAGGGCCACGGATGGCGAGCAGTACTTC. Protein sequence: CATRRATDGEQYF.

The chain has TRBV25-1 and TRBJ2-6, with D tentatively TRBD1 (6 bases). CDR3 length: 16 amino acids. V was clipped by 4 bases and J by 3 bases, with 13 bases between them. Germline loops: CDR1 MGHDK, CDR2 SYGVNS. The CDR3: CASSVATGYGANVLTF. The CDR3 DNA sequence: TGTGCCAGCAGTGTAGCTACAGGGTATGGGGCCAACGTCCTGACTTTC.

The chain employs TRBV10-2 and TRBJ2-2, with a weak D call TRBD1 (6 bases). From germline, CDR1 is WSHSY and CDR2 SAAADI. The CDR3 has 16 residues. V was cut by 4 bases and J by 1 base, with 13 bases left in between. The CDR3 loop reads CASSADSVRNTGELFF. The CDR3 nucleotides read TGCGCCAGCAGTGCGGACAGCGTGAGGAACACCGGGGAGCTGTTTTTT.